This note documents a single TCR beta chain sequence. Per the germline V gene, CDR1 is LGHNA and CDR2 is YSLEER. This CDR3 spans 12 amino acids. Deletions cut 1 base from V and 7 bases from J, with 4 bases between. Profiled with immunoSEQ multiplex PCR; TCRdb holds only in-frame clones, not every one. The repertoire includes 300,000 to 400,000 clones, around 89% of them detected once, and roughly 4% sits in the top ten. This sample is drawn from a study of blood T cell repertoires in COVID-19. The sequenced sample was peripheral blood. The clonotype comes from a woman in her 50s with active or convalescent COVID-19. The rearrangement joins TRBV4-3 to TRBJ2-2, with D uncertain. As DNA, the CDR3 is TGCGCCAGCAGCCAAGGGAGCGGGGAGCTGTTTTTT. Residues: CASSQGSGELFF.